Sequencing of this T cell receptor (beta chain) was carried out in a study of blood T cell repertoires in COVID-19. Overall study context: T cells, B-cell-depleted T cells, or PBMCs supplied cDNA or gDNA.

The CDR3 sequence is 14 residues long. V was pared by 9 bases and J by 4 bases, with 15 bases between. Germline V gene data show CDR1 as LNHDA and CDR2 as SQIVND (reference sequence). Authors' methods: The authors estimated nucleated cell counts from reference gene primer amplification. Data came from immunoSEQ multiplex PCR; TCRdb stores just in-frame clones and leaves some out. Clone size and V and J calls were adopted from that table, with D and trimming inferred from the DNA. The sample lists around 300,000 clones, around four fifths seen once, with around 4.1% in the top ten. This clonotype originated in a woman aged 50 to 60 with active or convalescent COVID-19. The sample taken for sequencing was peripheral blood. The chain uses TRBV19 and TRBJ2-2, with TRBD1 as a possible D gene (5 bases). The CDR3 is CASSRTPFTGELFF. The CDR3, as DNA: TGTGCCAGCTCCCGGACACCGTTCACCGGGGAGCTGTTTTTT.